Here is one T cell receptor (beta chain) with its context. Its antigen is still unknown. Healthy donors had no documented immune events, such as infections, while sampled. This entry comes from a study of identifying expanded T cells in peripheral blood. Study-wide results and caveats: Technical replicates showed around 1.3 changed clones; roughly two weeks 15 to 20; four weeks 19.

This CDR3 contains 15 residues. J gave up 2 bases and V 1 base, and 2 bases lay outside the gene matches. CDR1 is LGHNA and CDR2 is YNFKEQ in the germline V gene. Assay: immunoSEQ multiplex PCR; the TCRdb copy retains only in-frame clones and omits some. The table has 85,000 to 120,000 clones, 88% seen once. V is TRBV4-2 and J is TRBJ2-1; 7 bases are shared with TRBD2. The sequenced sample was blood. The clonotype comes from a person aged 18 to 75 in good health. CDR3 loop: CASSQASGPYNEQFF. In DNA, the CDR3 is TGTGCCAGCAGCCAAGCTAGCGGTCCCTACAATGAGCAGTTCTTC.